This T cell receptor (beta chain) came from a study of OX40 agonist ivuxolimab in advanced cancers. Across the whole study: Mean age about 60 years, range about 23 to 80; 82.7% male.

Produced via immunoSEQ multiplex PCR; TCRdb's table is partial and in-frame only. In the table there are 66,000 or so clones, around 84% of which are singletons. Drawing of blood for sampling happened at baseline, at cycle 4 day 1, and at cycle 7 day 1. Deletions cut 8 bases from V and 2 bases from J, with 3 bases between. Germline CDR1 SEHNR, CDR2 FQNEAQ (reference sequence). The CDR3 runs to 10 residues. This receptor was taken from an adult with an advanced solid tumor such as melanoma, head and neck, liver or kidney cancer. The chain uses TRBV7-9 and TRBJ2-5; no reliable D call. Sequences were derived from CD4+ or CD8+ T cells sorted from blood, sampled in a trial of the OX40 agonist ivuxolimab. This chain's CDR3 is CASGQETQYF. Written as DNA, the CDR3 is TGTGCCAGCGGACAAGAGACCCAGTACTTC.